Shown below are 21 T cell receptor beta chains from a single sample sequenced in a study of blood T cell repertoires in COVID-19. TCRdb's table, derived via immunoSEQ multiplex PCR, lists solely in-frame clones and lacks some. In the table there are roughly 360,000 clones, approximately 77% of which are singletons. Material for sequencing was peripheral blood. All receptors come from a human donor with acute or convalescent COVID-19. The donor label of this sample is uncertain.

The chain recombines TRBV11-2 with TRBJ1-6; a possible D gene is TRBD1 (6 bases). Germline CDR1 reads SGHAT; CDR2 reads FQNNGV. The CDR3 consists of 16 residues. Trimming took off 5 bases at V and 6 bases at J, with 17 bases between the two ends. This CDR3 reads CASSPRQDSVNSPLHF. In DNA form, the CDR3 reads TGTGCCAGCAGCCCCCGACAGGACTCTGTTAATTCACCCCTCCACTTT.

This sequence joins TRBV3-1 (or the pseudogene TRBV3-2) and TRBJ2-1, with TRBD2 identical over 10 bases. This CDR3 has 20 amino acids. V dropped 1 base and J dropped 0; count of bases not matched to a gene: 12. Germline CDR1 and CDR2: LGHDT and YNNKEL (reference sequence). CDR3 sequence (DNA): TGTGCCAGCAGCCAAGTTCCCGCACTAGCGGGGTTGAGCTCCTACAATGAGCAGTTCTTC. Amino acid sequence: CASSQVPALAGLSSYNEQFF.

The genes are TRBV5-8 and TRBJ2-3; 10 bases line up with TRBD1. Germline V gives CDR1 SGHTS, CDR2 YDEGEE. The CDR3 has 16 amino acids. The ends lost 0 bases at V and 3 bases at J; junction bases unmatched: 4. The CDR3: CASSLGDRGRTDTQYF. The CDR3 DNA sequence: TGTGCCAGCAGCTTGGGGGACAGGGGTAGGACAGATACGCAGTATTTT.

The chain uses TRBV11-2 and TRBJ2-1, with 9 bases that match TRBD2. This CDR3 has 16 residues. The V gene's germline CDR1 is SGHAT and CDR2 FQNNGV. J lost 0 bases, V lost 4 bases, and 4 bases had no gene match. This CDR3 is CASSSSGGYSYNEQFF. CDR3 bases: TGTGCCAGCAGCTCCAGCGGGGGGTACTCCTACAATGAGCAGTTCTTC.

The V call is TRBV29-1, the J call TRBJ2-1; 9 bases line up with TRBD2. The CDR3 loop spans 16 amino acids. After removal of 6 bases from V and 3 bases from J, the junction contained 12 bases not matched to a gene. Germline V gene sequence: CDR1 SQVTM, CDR2 ANQGSEA. In DNA, the CDR3 is TGCAGCGTCAGGACTAGCGAAAACCTACGCTACAATGAGCAGTTCTTC. Its translation: CSVRTSENLRYNEQFF.

The chain is built from TRBV28 and TRBJ2-7, with 11 bases identical to TRBD1. This CDR3 comprises 15 residues. From germline, CDR1 is MDHEN and CDR2 SYDVKM. The V segment lost 0 bases and the J segment 3 bases; nucleotides outside the gene matches: 1. CDR3 sequence reads: CASSLWGQGGYEQYF. The CDR3 nucleotides read TGTGCCAGCAGTTTATGGGGACAGGGGGGCTACGAGCAGTACTTC.

The V and J genes are TRBV6-2 or TRBV6-3 and TRBJ1-5; D remains ambiguous. This CDR3 is 16 amino acids long. V lost 3 bases and J lost 2, with 14 bases in between. In germline, CDR1 is MNHEY, CDR2 SVGEGT. The CDR3 here is CASSYLLGSGNQPQHF. DNA for the CDR3: TGTGCCAGCAGTTATTTGTTGGGGAGCGGCAATCAGCCCCAGCATTTT.

The chain is built from TRBV5-1 and TRBJ2-5; perhaps TRBD1 as D (6 bases). Germline V gives CDR1 SGHRS, CDR2 YFSETQ. The V end lost 1 base, the J end lost 1 base, and 8 bases lay between the germline ends. The CDR3 sequence is 14 residues long. The chain's CDR3 is CASSLTGSQETQYF. CDR3 sequence (DNA): TGCGCCAGCAGCTTGACAGGGTCCCAAGAGACCCAGTACTTC.

The gene calls are TRBV29-1 and TRBJ1-2; no clear D gene. Germline CDR1 reads SQVTM; CDR2 reads ANQGSEA. V shed 0 bases and J shed 6 bases, with 14 bases lying between them. This CDR3 is 14 amino acids long. The CDR3: CSVEDPRGRDGYTF. Here the CDR3 DNA reads TGCAGCGTTGAAGATCCACGGGGTAGAGATGGCTACACCTTC.

The J gene is TRBJ2-6, the V gene TRBV19; TRBD1 matches at 10 bases. CDR1 is LNHDA, CDR2 SQIVND, per germline (reference sequence). The CDR3 totals 16 residues. V shed 6 bases, J shed 2 bases, and the junction held 4 bases outside the gene matches. CDR3 DNA: TGTGCCAGTAGGGACAGGGGGGTGGCTGGGGCCAACGTCCTGACTTTC. Protein product: CASRDRGVAGANVLTF.

CDR3: CASRGAGEGNYNEQFF. The CDR3 DNA sequence: TGTGCCAGTAGGGGAGCGGGAGAGGGGAACTACAATGAGCAGTTCTTC. The gene calls are TRBV19 and TRBJ2-1; the match to TRBD2 covers 8 bases. Germline values: CDR1 LNHDA, CDR2 SQIVND (reference sequence). J gave up 3 bases and V 6 bases, and 10 bases lay outside the gene matches. The CDR3 has 16 residues. Supplemented by reference TRBV19 and TRBJ2-1, the full variable domain reads DGGITQSPKYLFRKEGQNVTLSCEQNLNHDAMYWYRQDPGQGLRLIYYSQIVNDFQKGDIAEGYSVSREKKESFPLTVTSAQKNPTAFYLCASRGAGEGNYNEQFFGPGTRLTVL.

V gene TRBV19 combines with J gene TRBJ2-1, with 7 positions matching TRBD1. The CDR3 extends over 16 amino acids. Trimming cost V 6 bases and J 0 bases; bases outside gene matches: 8. Germline V gene data show CDR1 as LNHDA and CDR2 as SQIVND (reference sequence). The CDR3, as DNA: TGTGCCAGTAGGAGACAGGGAATAAGCTCCTACAATGAGCAGTTCTTC. Translation gives CASRRQGISSYNEQFF. The whole variable domain, remainder taken from reference TRBV19 and TRBJ2-1, is DGGITQSPKYLFRKEGQNVTLSCEQNLNHDAMYWYRQDPGQGLRLIYYSQIVNDFQKGDIAEGYSVSREKKESFPLTVTSAQKNPTAFYLCASRRQGISSYNEQFFGPGTRLTVL.

The chain joins TRBV4-1 to TRBJ1-5; unclear D gene. V was clipped by 0 bases and J by 1 base, with 10 bases between them. CDR1 MGHRA and CDR2 YSYEKL come from the germline V gene. CDR3 length: 16 amino acids. The CDR3 loop reads CASSQEEGRSNQPQHF. In DNA, the CDR3 is TGCGCCAGCAGCCAAGAAGAAGGGAGAAGCAATCAGCCCCAGCATTTT.

This rearrangement joins TRBV14 to TRBJ2-7; D gene uncertain. In germline, CDR1 is SGHDN, CDR2 FVKESK. This CDR3 is 15 amino acids long. V shed 5 bases and J shed 0 bases, with 14 bases lying between them. The CDR3 DNA is TGTGCCAGCAGCTTGTTCGGGTCCGGCTCCTACGAGCAGTACTTC. It encodes CASSLFGSGSYEQYF.

This chain connects TRBV27 to TRBJ1-4; D gene uncertain. Trimming took off 8 bases at V and 0 bases at J, with 4 bases between the two ends. CDR1 is MNHEY and CDR2 is SMNVEV in the germline V gene (reference sequence). There are 12 residues in the CDR3. The CDR3 loop reads CASGPTNEKLFF. The CDR3 nucleotides read TGTGCCAGCGGCCCAACTAATGAAAAACTGTTTTTT. The full variable domain, completed using reference TRBV27 and TRBJ1-4, is EAQVTQNPRYLITVTGKKLTVTCSQNMNHEYMSWYRQDPGLGLRQIYYSMNVEVTDKGDVPEGYKVSRKEKRNFPLILESPSPNQTSLYFCASGPTNEKLFFGSGTQLSVL.

The gene calls are TRBV6-5 and TRBJ1-1; D is possibly TRBD1 (6 bases). The CDR3 loop spans 13 amino acids. V was shortened by 6 bases and J by 4 bases, with 12 bases between the two germline ends. Per germline, CDR1 MNHEY and CDR2 SVGAGI. This CDR3 reads CASRTGIVTEAFF. The CDR3 DNA reads TGTGCCAGCAGGACAGGAATCGTCACTGAAGCTTTCTTT.

The CDR3: CASRPQGAGEKLFF. CDR3 sequence (DNA): TGTGCCAGCAGACCACAGGGGGCTGGTGAAAAACTGTTTTTT. This chain links TRBV28 with TRBJ1-4, with 9 bases identical to TRBD1. V was clipped by 6 bases and J by 7 bases; unmatched bases: 6. In germline, CDR1 is MDHEN, CDR2 SYDVKM. This CDR3 is 14 amino acids long.

This clone has more than one count but fewer than ten. The J gene is TRBJ1-1, the V gene TRBV5-4; D possibly corresponds to TRBD1 (6 bases). Trimming pared 7 bases from V and 4 bases from J, leaving 17 bases between. The CDR3 is 14 residues long. Germline V gives CDR1 SGHNT, CDR2 YYREEE (reference sequence). This CDR3 is CASRLRGAPTEAFF. The CDR3 nucleotides read TGTGCCAGCCGATTGCGGGGGGCGCCCACTGAAGCTTTCTTT.

V is TRBV11-1 and J is TRBJ2-7, with D maybe TRBD1 (6 bases). V shed 6 bases and J shed 6 bases, with 21 bases lying between them. Germline CDR1 and CDR2: SGHAT and FQDESV (reference sequence). CDR3 length: 15 residues. The CDR3 nucleotides are TGTGCCAGCAGAAACACAGGGAAGGCGGAAGGCGAGCAGTACTTC. It yields the protein CASRNTGKAEGEQYF.

The chain carries TRBV2 and TRBJ2-1; 11 positions agree with TRBD1. CDR1 is SNHLY, CDR2 FYNNEI, per germline. The junction had 5 bases not matched to a gene; V was cut back by 2 bases and J by 8 bases. The CDR3 runs to 15 residues. CDR3 in amino acids: CASSELGTGGDEQFF. In DNA form, the CDR3 reads TGTGCCAGCAGTGAACTTGGGACAGGGGGAGATGAGCAGTTCTTC.

The chain links TRBV6-5 to TRBJ1-2; 7 nucleotides agree with TRBD1. Losses at the gene ends were 6 bases for V and 3 bases for J; bases not matched to a gene: 4. The CDR3 runs to 13 residues. Germline V lookup: CDR1 MNHEY, CDR2 SVGAGI. CDR3 bases: TGTGCCAGCAGCTCCGGGACAGACTATGGCTACACCTTC. Translation: CASSSGTDYGYTF.